These 21 T cell receptor beta chains came from one sample sequenced in a study of blood T cell repertoires in COVID-19. Assay: immunoSEQ multiplex PCR; the TCRdb copy retains only in-frame clones and omits some. The sample lists around 29,000 clones, over 70% occurring once. The sequenced material came from peripheral blood. Receptors were obtained from a woman between 65 and 79 years old with active or convalescent COVID-19.

The J gene is TRBJ1-1, the V gene TRBV5-4; unclear D gene. The V gene lost 0 bases and the J gene lost 1 base, with 4 bases spanning the gap. CDR3 size: 13 residues. Germline V CDR1 and CDR2: SGHNT, YYREEE (reference sequence). The chain's CDR3 is CASSLAWNTEAFF. As DNA, the CDR3 is TGTGCCAGCAGCTTGGCATGGAACACTGAAGCTTTCTTT.

V is TRBV19 and J is TRBJ2-6, with 7 bases lining up with TRBD1. CDR1 is LNHDA, CDR2 SQIVND, per germline (reference sequence). The CDR3 consists of 20 residues. Trimming took 4 bases from V and 0 from J; bases not matched to a gene: 15. CDR3: CASSTPRTGLLSSGANVLTF. For the CDR3, the DNA is TGTGCCAGTAGTACACCCCGGACAGGCCTACTCTCCTCTGGGGCCAACGTCCTGACTTTC.

This sequence joins TRBV7-2 and TRBJ2-7; 16 bases are shared with TRBD2. The junction had 6 bases not matched to a gene; V was cut back by 0 bases and J by 1 base. The CDR3 is 19 residues long. Germline V lookup: CDR1 SGHTA, CDR2 FQGNSA. The CDR3 sequence: CASSLAGGLAGGFSYEQYF. The CDR3 nucleotides are TGTGCCAGCAGCTTAGCGGGGGGACTAGCGGGAGGGTTTTCCTACGAGCAGTACTTC. Complete variable domain (other parts from reference TRBV7-2 and TRBJ2-7): GAGVSQSPSNKVTEKGKDVELRCDPISGHTALYWYRQSLGQGLEFLIYFQGNSAPDKSGLPSDRFSAERTGGSVSTLTIQRTQQEDSAVYLCASSLAGGLAGGFSYEQYFGPGTRLTVT.

The chain combines TRBV2 with TRBJ2-3; 10 bases map to TRBD1. V shed 8 bases, J shed 4 bases, and the junction held 15 bases outside the gene matches. This CDR3 region has 17 residues. Germline V gives CDR1 SNHLY, CDR2 FYNNEI. CDR3 in DNA: TGTGCCAGCCGAGGTTCAGGGTGGGACAGGGGCCCAGATACGCAGTATTTT. Protein sequence: CASRGSGWDRGPDTQYF.

The chain recombines TRBV7-2 with TRBJ1-2; 8 bases fit TRBD1. V dropped 4 bases and J dropped 8; count of bases not matched to a gene: 18. The CDR3 consists of 17 residues. Germline CDR1 SGHTA, CDR2 FQGNSA. As DNA, the CDR3 is TGTGCCAGCAGCTCACTTAGGGGGGGGACAGGAAGAAGCGGCTACACCTTC. It is translated as CASSSLRGGTGRSGYTF.

The chain is built from TRBV28 and TRBJ1-4, with TRBD1 identical over 8 bases. Germline CDR1 is MDHEN and CDR2 is SYDVKM. CDR3 length equals 15 residues. With 4 bases clipped from V and 4 bases from J, the junction kept 5 bases outside the gene matches. The CDR3, as DNA: TGTGCCAGCAGTTCCGGACAGGGAGTTAATGAAAAACTGTTTTTT. Amino acids: CASSSGQGVNEKLFF.

The rearrangement uses TRBV20-1 and TRBJ2-7; D gene unclear. CDR1 is DFQATT and CDR2 is SNEGSKA in the germline V gene (reference sequence). The CDR3 is 11 amino acids. The germline V and J ends were trimmed by 3 bases and 4 bases, with 7 bases remaining between them. As DNA, the CDR3 is TGCAGTGCTAGGACACTTTACGAGCAGTACTTC. It yields the protein CSARTLYEQYF.

The chain uses TRBV6-2 or TRBV6-3 and TRBJ2-7, with TRBD1 as a possible D gene (5 bases). The CDR3 consists of 13 residues. In germline, CDR1 is MNHEY, CDR2 SVGEGT. Trimming pared 6 bases from V and 5 bases from J, leaving 14 bases between. CDR3: CASSLLGANEQYF. CDR3 sequence (DNA): TGTGCCAGCAGCCTCCTAGGGGCGAACGAGCAGTACTTC.

This clone was found a few times. The chain links TRBV24-1 to TRBJ2-1; D is possibly TRBD1 (5 bases). This CDR3 is 17 amino acids long. The germline gives CDR1 KGHDR, CDR2 SFDVKD. The V gene lost 3 bases and the J gene lost 0 bases, with 14 bases spanning the gap. CDR3 coding DNA: TGTGCCACCAGTGATGCCGACAGCCAGAGCTCCTACAATGAGCAGTTCTTC. Protein: CATSDADSQSSYNEQFF.

This clone was seen more than once but under ten times. This chain uses TRBV6-2 or TRBV6-3 with TRBJ1-2; unclear D gene. The CDR3 loop spans 13 amino acids. Germline V gene lookup returns CDR1 MNHEY and CDR2 SVGEGT. V lost 3 bases and J lost 7, with 12 bases in between. CDR3 amino acids: CASSYEPGVGYTF. CDR3 in DNA: TGTGCCAGCAGTTATGAGCCCGGAGTTGGCTACACCTTC.

The V gene is TRBV5-4, the J gene TRBJ1-1, with 9 bases fitting TRBD1. This CDR3 has 16 residues. Germline loops: CDR1 SGHNT, CDR2 YYREEE (reference sequence). After removal of 4 bases from V and 1 base from J, the junction contained 8 bases not matched to a gene. In nucleotides, the CDR3 is TGTGCCAGCAGCCCCGGACAGGGGAGAGGGAACACTGAAGCTTTCTTT. Residues: CASSPGQGRGNTEAFF.

This clone appeared once. The gene calls are TRBV28 and TRBJ1-1, with a possible D match to TRBD1 (6 bases). There are 13 residues in the CDR3. Per the germline V gene, CDR1 is MDHEN and CDR2 is SYDVKM. V was trimmed by 8 bases and J by 1 base, leaving 11 bases between them. The CDR3 region is CASLKGENTEAFF. The CDR3 DNA follows: TGTGCCAGCTTGAAGGGGGAGAACACTGAAGCTTTCTTT.

The chain has TRBV4-1 and TRBJ1-4; D is perhaps TRBD1 (6 bases). V was pared by 0 bases and J by 8 bases, with 22 bases between. CDR3 length: 18 residues. Germline-derived CDR1 and CDR2 are MGHRA and YSYEKL. The CDR3 DNA is TGCGCCAGCAGCCAAGATAAAGCCCAGGGGTATCTGGACGAAAAACTGTTTTTT. Amino acid sequence: CASSQDKAQGYLDEKLFF.

V is TRBV4-3 and J is TRBJ2-2, with D perhaps matching TRBD2 (5 bases). V lost 1 base, J lost 5 bases, and 11 bases lay in between. The CDR3 has 15 amino acids. The germline gives CDR1 LGHNA, CDR2 YSLEER. The CDR3 DNA is TGCGCCAGCAGCCAAGGAGGGCCGGGGACCGGGGAGCTGTTTTTT. It encodes CASSQGGPGTGELFF.

This chain links TRBV29-1 with TRBJ1-4; perhaps TRBD1 as D (5 bases). CDR1 and CDR2 (germline): SQVTM, ANQGSEA. The CDR3 runs to 13 residues. Trimming stripped 3 bases from V and 7 bases from J, with 12 bases between. The CDR3 coding sequence is TGCAGCGTTGAGTCAGGGTTGGGTGAAAAACTGTTTTTT. It specifies CSVESGLGEKLFF.

This clone has more than one count but fewer than ten. This chain uses TRBV30 with TRBJ2-3, with 8 bases lining up with TRBD2. The length of the CDR3 is 15 residues. CDR1 and CDR2 from the germline V gene are GTSNPN and SVGIG (reference sequence). The trim removed 1 base at V and 0 bases at J, leaving 3 bases unmatched. The CDR3 protein is CAWSGLAGSTDTQYF. CDR3 coding DNA: TGTGCCTGGAGTGGGTTAGCGGGGAGCACAGATACGCAGTATTTT.

J is TRBJ2-1 and V is TRBV11-3; 7 bases agree with TRBD2. The CDR3 covers 15 residues. Germline values: CDR1 SGHNT, CDR2 YENEEA. With V trimmed by 6 bases and J by 0 bases, 5 bases remained unmatched. The CDR3 here is CASSTSVGSYNEQFF. DNA for the CDR3: TGTGCCAGCAGTACTAGCGTGGGCTCCTACAATGAGCAGTTCTTC.

This clone was detected only a few times. CDR3 region: CASSWATSGTYNEQFF. In nucleotides, the CDR3 is TGTGCCAGCAGCTGGGCCACTAGCGGGACCTACAATGAGCAGTTCTTC. The genes are TRBV7-2 and TRBJ2-1; 10 nucleotides align to TRBD2. Germline CDR1 is SGHTA and CDR2 is FQGNSA. V lost 4 bases, J lost 2 bases, and 5 bases stayed unmatched. The CDR3 spans 16 residues.

The chain carries TRBV7-2 and TRBJ2-3; 11 bases map to TRBD2. CDR1 is SGHTA, CDR2 FQGNSA, per germline. This CDR3 comprises 16 residues. With V trimmed by 10 bases and J by 0 bases, 9 bases remained unmatched. The CDR3 nucleotides are TGTGCCATCGGGACTAGCGGCTCCTTTAGCACAGATACGCAGTATTTT. This translates into CAIGTSGSFSTDTQYF.

The V and J genes are TRBV6-2 or TRBV6-3 and TRBJ1-2; 8 bases are a match to TRBD1. Looked up from germline, CDR1 is MNHEY and CDR2 is SVGEGT. V was clipped by 5 bases and J by 7 bases; unmatched bases: 6. There are 13 residues in the CDR3. This CDR3 reads CASSVQGDFGYTF. The DNA for the CDR3 is TGTGCCAGCAGTGTACAGGGGGACTTTGGCTACACCTTC.

The chain joins TRBV30 to TRBJ1-6; D is unclear. Germline V gene sequence: CDR1 GTSNPN, CDR2 SVGIG (reference sequence). The CDR3 consists of 15 residues. Deletions cut 3 bases from V and 0 bases from J, with 9 bases between. As DNA, the CDR3 is TGTGCCTGGAGGGGCGTCAGCTCCTATAATTCACCCCTCCACTTT. This sequence encodes CAWRGVSSYNSPLHF. Full variable domain (outside the CDR3, taken from reference TRBV30 and TRBJ1-6): SQTIHQWPATLVQPVGSPLSLECTVEGTSNPNLYWYRQAAGRGLQLLFYSVGIGQISSEVPQNLSASRPQDRQFILSSKKLLLSDSGFYLCAWRGVSSYNSPLHFGNGTRLTVT.